The 3 T cell receptor beta chains below come from one sample, sequenced in a study of beta chain features in type 1 diabetes. Investigators reverse transcribed all isolated RNA, so they sequenced expressed TCRB transcripts. TCRdb's copy holds only in-frame clones and misses some; the assay was immunoSEQ multiplex PCR. The data show around 430,000 clones, about 32% seen once. Sequencing was carried out using naive CD4+ T cells from blood. The receptors originated from a man aged 18-30 years in good health.

This sequence joins TRBV2 and TRBJ2-1; D remains ambiguous. From germline, CDR1 is SNHLY and CDR2 FYNNEI. V dropped 6 bases and J dropped 10 bases, with 10 bases sitting between them. The CDR3 totals 11 residues. The CDR3, as DNA: TGTGCCAGCAGAGCTAACTGGGAGCAGTTCTTC. This gives the protein CASRANWEQFF.

As to this clone: At one end, the junction sequence differs from germline, possibly due to a read error. V and J are TRBV7-7 and TRBJ2-1, with TRBD2 matching 9 bases. The CDR3 length is 14 residues. CDR1 is SSHAT, CDR2 FNYEAQ, per germline (reference sequence). The CDR3 DNA is TGTGCTAGCAGCTCTAGCGGGAAAGATGATGAGCAGTTCTTC. The encoded protein is CASSSSGKDDEQFF. The full variable domain, completed using reference TRBV7-7 and TRBJ2-1, is GAGVSQSPRYKVTKRGQDVTLRCDPISSHATLYWYQQALGQGPEFLTYFNYEAQPDKSGLPSDRFSAERPEGSISTLTIQRTEQRDSAMYRCASSSSGKDDEQFFGPGTRLTVL.

This chain connects TRBV5-1 to TRBJ2-3, with D tentatively TRBD2 (6 bases). Trimming took 0 bases from V and 4 from J, leaving 15 bases between them. Looked up from germline, CDR1 is SGHRS and CDR2 is YFSETQ. This CDR3 comprises 16 residues. In DNA form, the CDR3 reads TGCGCCAGCAGCTTGGCCGAGGATAGCGGACCAGATACGCAGTATTTT. Protein: CASSLAEDSGPDTQYF.